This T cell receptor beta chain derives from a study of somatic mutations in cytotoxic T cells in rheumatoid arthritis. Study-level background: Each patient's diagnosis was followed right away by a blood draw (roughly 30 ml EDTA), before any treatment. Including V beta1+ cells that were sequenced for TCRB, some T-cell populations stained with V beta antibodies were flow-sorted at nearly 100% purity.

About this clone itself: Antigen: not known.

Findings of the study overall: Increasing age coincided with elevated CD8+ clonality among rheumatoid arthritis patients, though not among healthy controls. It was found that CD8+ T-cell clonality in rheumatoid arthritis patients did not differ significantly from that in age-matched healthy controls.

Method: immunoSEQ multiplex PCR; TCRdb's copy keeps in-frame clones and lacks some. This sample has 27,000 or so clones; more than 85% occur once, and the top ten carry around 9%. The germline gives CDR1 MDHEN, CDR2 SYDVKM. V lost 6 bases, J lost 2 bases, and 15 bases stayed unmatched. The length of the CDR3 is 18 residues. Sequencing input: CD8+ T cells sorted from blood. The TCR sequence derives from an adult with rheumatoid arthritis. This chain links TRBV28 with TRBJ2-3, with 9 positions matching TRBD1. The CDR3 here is CASSSSTGGFSVTDTQYF. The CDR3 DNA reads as TGTGCCAGCAGCTCATCCACAGGGGGCTTTTCAGTCACAGATACGCAGTATTTT.